Below, 28 T cell receptor beta chains from the same sample are listed, as sequenced in a study of memory CD4+ T cells and cytomegalovirus serostatus. The sort gate was single viable CD3+CD4+CD8-CD45RO+ cells for memory CD4+ T cells. Data came from immunoSEQ multiplex PCR; TCRdb stores just in-frame clones and leaves some out. Of roughly 48,000 clones listed, around 83% are singletons. Sequencing input: memory CD4+ T cells from blood. The receptor source for this set is an adult in good health and CMV-seropositive.

The V and J genes are TRBV2 and TRBJ2-7; no definite D call. V lost 6 bases to trimming and J lost 2 bases, with 11 bases between them. Germline V lookup: CDR1 SNHLY, CDR2 FYNNEI. The CDR3 is made up of 13 amino acids. The CDR3 DNA sequence: TGTGCCAGCAGCCCCCCCCCGGCCTACGAGCAGTACTTC. This gives the protein CASSPPPAYEQYF.

The table lists this clone with a few counts. The rearrangement uses TRBV7-2 and TRBJ2-1; D gene unclear. There are 16 residues in the CDR3. Trimming removed 1 base from V and 1 base from J, with 11 bases in between. CDR1 and CDR2 from the germline V gene are SGHTA and FQGNSA. CDR3 nucleotides: TGTGCCAGCAGCTTAGAGGCCACCGGATCCTACAATGAGCAGTTCTTC. This encodes CASSLEATGSYNEQFF.

This clone was found once. The chain has TRBV5-6 and TRBJ1-1; D remains unclear. Trimming stripped 1 base from V and 0 bases from J, with 13 bases between. This CDR3 comprises 16 residues. Germline CDR1 reads SGHDT; CDR2 reads YYEEEE. The chain's CDR3 is CASSLYGVELNTEAFF. The CDR3 DNA follows: TGTGCCAGCAGCTTGTATGGGGTAGAGCTGAACACTGAAGCTTTCTTT.

The rearrangement uses TRBV5-1 and TRBJ2-2; weak D call: TRBD2 (6 bases). Trimming left V 4 bases short and J 5 bases short, with 15 bases between. The CDR3 is made up of 15 amino acids. Germline V gene data show CDR1 as SGHRS and CDR2 as YFSETQ. The CDR3 region has the DNA TGCGCCAGCAGCCCCGCCGCGGAGGGGACCGGGGAGCTGTTTTTT. As protein: CASSPAAEGTGELFF.

V and J are TRBV7-9 and TRBJ2-3; D is possibly TRBD2 (6 bases). Germline CDR1 SEHNR, CDR2 FQNEAQ (reference sequence). Trimming stripped 8 bases from V and 5 bases from J, with 20 bases between. This CDR3 spans 15 amino acids. CDR3 DNA sequence: TGTGCCAGCTCGGACTATGGCGGCCTAGTAGATACGCAGTATTTT. Its protein is CASSDYGGLVDTQYF.

This clone was observed a few times. The chain combines TRBV7-2 with TRBJ1-6; a weak D match, TRBD1 (5 bases). V shed 1 base and J shed 7 bases, with 11 bases lying between them. Germline CDR1 and CDR2: SGHTA and FQGNSA. The CDR3 is 15 residues long. This CDR3 reads CASSLEARANSPLHF. Here the CDR3 DNA reads TGTGCCAGCAGCTTAGAAGCCAGGGCAAATTCACCCCTCCACTTT.

The chain recombines TRBV5-1 with TRBJ1-1, with D perhaps matching TRBD1 (6 bases). V shed 9 bases and J shed 2 bases, with 20 bases lying between them. The CDR3 runs 15 residues. Looked up from germline, CDR1 is SGHRS and CDR2 is YFSETQ. The DNA of the CDR3 is TGCGCCACCAGGAGAGGGATCGGGGGCAACACTGAAGCTTTCTTT. It codes for CATRRGIGGNTEAFF.

This rearrangement joins TRBV7-2 to TRBJ2-1; D unclear. CDR3 length: 15 amino acids. CDR1 and CDR2 (germline): SGHTA, FQGNSA. Trimming cost V 5 bases and J 5 bases, with 16 bases left between them. The CDR3 reads CASSLGSGFHNEQFF. The CDR3 nucleotides are TGTGCCAGCAGCCTGGGATCAGGATTCCACAATGAGCAGTTCTTC.

The V gene is TRBV7-8, the J gene TRBJ1-2, with a weak D call TRBD1 (5 bases). CDR3 size: 15 residues. The V gene's germline CDR1 is SGHVS and CDR2 FQNEAQ. Trimming shortened V by 1 base and J by 3 bases, and 12 bases separated the two germline ends. The CDR3 DNA is TGTGCCAGCAGCTTAGAGGGGACCGCTTACTATGGCTACACCTTC. It is translated as CASSLEGTAYYGYTF.

This clone was seen only once. V usage is TRBV7-9 and J usage is TRBJ2-7; 8 nucleotides agree with TRBD2. Germline V gene lookup returns CDR1 SEHNR and CDR2 FQNEAQ (reference sequence). The CDR3 has 14 residues. V lost 4 bases to trimming and J lost 1 base; unmatched junction nucleotides: 3. CDR3 nucleotide sequence: TGTGCCAGCAGCTCGGGACTAGAGTCCTACGAGCAGTACTTC. Translation: CASSSGLESYEQYF.

The J gene is TRBJ1-6, the V gene TRBV6-1; TRBD1 aligns across 7 bases. The V segment lost 2 bases and the J segment 5 bases; nucleotides outside the gene matches: 3. Per germline, CDR1 MNHNS and CDR2 SASEGT. The CDR3 contains 15 residues. DNA of the CDR3: TGTGCCAGCAGTGAAAGGGGGCTAAATAATTCACCCCTCCACTTT. Amino acid sequence: CASSERGLNNSPLHF.

This chain joins TRBV6-1 and TRBJ1-1; D gene ambiguous. The V gene's germline CDR1 is MNHNS and CDR2 SASEGT. The CDR3 extends over 15 amino acids. Between the trimmed V and J ends, which lost 2 bases and 2 bases, there was a span of 12 bases. Here the CDR3 reads CASSELNSPNTEAFF. The CDR3 nucleotides read TGTGCCAGCAGTGAATTAAACAGCCCCAACACTGAAGCTTTCTTT.

The V gene is TRBV28, the J gene TRBJ2-2, with a tentative D call TRBD1 (6 bases). CDR3 size: 14 residues. CDR1 is MDHEN, CDR2 SYDVKM, per germline. The V and J ends lost 7 bases and 6 bases respectively, with 15 bases between them. The CDR3 DNA reads TGTGCCAGCAACCCACCAGGGGTGCCCGGGGAGCTGTTTTTT. Its translation: CASNPPGVPGELFF.

This clone occurred a few times. The chain employs TRBV5-6 and TRBJ1-2, with a weak D call TRBD1 (5 bases). CDR3 size: 16 residues. The V end was cut by 4 bases, the J end by 0 bases, with 16 bases between. CDR1 is SGHDT, CDR2 YYEEEE, per germline. The CDR3 reads CASSRGRPLPNYGYTF. CDR3 in DNA: TGTGCCAGCAGCCGGGGACGCCCTCTGCCTAACTATGGCTACACCTTC.

J is TRBJ1-2 and V is TRBV5-4; no definite D call. Trimming took 3 bases from V and 8 from J, leaving 11 bases between them. CDR1 SGHNT and CDR2 YYREEE come from the germline V gene (reference sequence). This CDR3 spans 12 amino acids. DNA for the CDR3: TGTGCCAGCAGCTCTCCTGTAGAAGGCTACACCTTC. Protein: CASSSPVEGYTF.

The V gene is TRBV20-1, the J gene TRBJ2-4; D ambiguous. Germline values: CDR1 DFQATT, CDR2 SNEGSKA (reference sequence). Trimming pared 3 bases from V and 4 bases from J, leaving 4 bases between. This CDR3 has 11 amino acids. CDR3 protein: CSASPKNIQYF. The DNA of the CDR3 is TGCAGTGCTAGCCCTAAAAACATTCAGTACTTC.

The chain recombines TRBV4-3 with TRBJ2-7; a possible D gene is TRBD2 (6 bases). Germline CDR1 is LGHNA and CDR2 is YSLEER. This CDR3 has 16 residues. Trimming left V 0 bases short and J 6 bases short, with 18 bases between. The CDR3 here is CASSQDNGGAGSEQYF. CDR3 nucleotides: TGCGCCAGCAGCCAAGATAATGGAGGGGCGGGGTCCGAGCAGTACTTC.

The CDR3 spells CASSQTGGGDEQYF. CDR3 DNA: TGTGCCAGCTCACAAACAGGGGGCGGAGACGAGCAGTACTTC. This chain uses TRBV18 with TRBJ2-7, with TRBD1 identical over 9 bases. The CDR3 spans 14 residues. The germline CDR1 and CDR2 sequences are KGHSH and LQKENI. Germline trimming cut 4 bases from V and 5 bases from J; bases unmatched to any gene: 6.

The chain couples TRBV6-6 to TRBJ2-1; D gene ambiguous. Germline CDR1 is MNHNY and CDR2 is SVGAGI (reference sequence). Trimming removed 6 bases at V and 10 bases at J, with 13 bases between. The CDR3 sequence is 12 residues long. The CDR3 protein is CASSPGRDEQFF. The CDR3 DNA sequence: TGTGCCAGCAGCCCCGGAAGAGACGAGCAGTTCTTC.

V is TRBV6-6 and J is TRBJ2-5; TRBD1 agrees at 8 bases. The assigned J gene may be wrong: the sequence end matches TRBJ2-7 better. The CDR3 extends over 14 amino acids. Germline lookup yields CDR1 MNHNY and CDR2 SVGAGI (reference sequence). The CDR3 sequence is CASSYSQGANEQYF. The CDR3 nucleotides read TGTGCCAGCAGTTACTCTCAGGGGGCGAACGAGCAGTACTTC.

The rearrangement joins TRBV7-2 to TRBJ2-1, with 13 bases that match TRBD2. V lost 2 bases to trimming and J lost 7 bases; unmatched junction nucleotides: 8. This CDR3 spans 17 amino acids. CDR1 and CDR2 (germline): SGHTA, FQGNSA. CDR3 bases: TGTGCCAGCAGCTTAACTAGCGGGAGGGCCTGGGGAAATGAGCAGTTCTTC. It encodes CASSLTSGRAWGNEQFF. Combining the CDR3 with reference TRBV7-2 and TRBJ2-1 gives the whole variable domain GAGVSQSPSNKVTEKGKDVELRCDPISGHTALYWYRQSLGQGLEFLIYFQGNSAPDKSGLPSDRFSAERTGGSVSTLTIQRTQQEDSAVYLCASSLTSGRAWGNEQFFGPGTRLTVL.

The DNA of the CDR3 is TGTGCCAGCTCAGAGACAGTTACCACCTACGAGCAGTACTTC. The encoded protein is CASSETVTTYEQYF. The rearrangement links TRBV6-1 to TRBJ2-7; possible D gene TRBD1, 5 bases. V was shortened by 8 bases and J by 2 bases, with 16 bases between the two germline ends. CDR3 size: 14 residues. Germline V CDR1 and CDR2: MNHNS, SASEGT.

This clone was recorded a few times. This rearrangement joins TRBV11-3 to TRBJ1-1; no definite D call. The CDR3 is made up of 13 amino acids. CDR1 is SGHNT and CDR2 is YENEEA in the germline V gene. V dropped 3 bases and J dropped 2 bases, with 7 bases sitting between them. The CDR3 nucleotides are TGTGCCAGCAGCTTGGGAGGTAACACTGAAGCTTTCTTT. Its protein product is CASSLGGNTEAFF.

As to this clone: Its ends do not fully match the called genes, so a read error is possible. The rearrangement links TRBV5-1 to TRBJ2-5, with D hard to call. The CDR3 consists of 15 residues. From germline, CDR1 is SGHRS and CDR2 YFSETQ. The CDR3: CASSLDDPPQDTQYF. CDR3 bases: TGCGCCAGCAGCTTGGATGACCCTCCGCAAGATACCCAGTACTTC.

V is TRBV7-2 and J is TRBJ1-5; 7 nucleotides line up with TRBD1. The CDR3 extends over 13 amino acids. Trimming took 4 bases from V and 11 from J; bases not matched to a gene: 8. Germline assignment: CDR1 SGHTA and CDR2 FQGNSA. For the CDR3, the DNA is TGTGCCAGCAGCTCCATTGACAGGGCAACCCAGCATTTT. The encoded protein is CASSSIDRATQHF. The whole variable domain, filled in from reference TRBV7-2 and TRBJ1-5, reads GAGVSQSPSNKVTEKGKDVELRCDPISGHTALYWYRQSLGQGLEFLIYFQGNSAPDKSGLPSDRFSAERTGGSVSTLTIQRTQQEDSAVYLCASSSIDRATQHFGDGTRLSIL.

The count of this clone is one. This sequence joins TRBV2 and TRBJ1-3; 9 positions match TRBD1. Germline lookup yields CDR1 SNHLY and CDR2 FYNNEI. The CDR3 loop spans 17 amino acids. The J segment lost 0 bases and the V segment lost 5 bases, leaving 8 bases of the junction unmatched. The chain's CDR3 is CASSSSGQGNSGNTIYF. DNA of the CDR3: TGTGCCAGCAGTTCCTCGGGACAGGGCAACTCTGGAAACACCATATATTTT.

The V gene is TRBV7-3, the J gene TRBJ2-3, with a tentative D call TRBD2 (5 bases). CDR1 and CDR2 from the germline V gene are SGHTA and FQGTGA. The CDR3 runs 13 residues. Trimming shortened V by 5 bases and J by 6 bases, and 12 bases separated the two germline ends. The CDR3 coding sequence is TGTGCCAGCAGCCTCGACTACACGGATACGCAGTATTTT. Translation: CASSLDYTDTQYF.

The V gene is TRBV29-1, the J gene TRBJ2-3; tentatively, D is TRBD2 (5 bases). Germline CDR1 SQVTM, CDR2 ANQGSEA. Trimming pared 7 bases from V and 5 bases from J, leaving 16 bases between. The CDR3 totals 13 residues. DNA of the CDR3: TGCAGCGCCGGAAGAGGGAGAGGAGATACGCAGTATTTT. Its translation is CSAGRGRGDTQYF.